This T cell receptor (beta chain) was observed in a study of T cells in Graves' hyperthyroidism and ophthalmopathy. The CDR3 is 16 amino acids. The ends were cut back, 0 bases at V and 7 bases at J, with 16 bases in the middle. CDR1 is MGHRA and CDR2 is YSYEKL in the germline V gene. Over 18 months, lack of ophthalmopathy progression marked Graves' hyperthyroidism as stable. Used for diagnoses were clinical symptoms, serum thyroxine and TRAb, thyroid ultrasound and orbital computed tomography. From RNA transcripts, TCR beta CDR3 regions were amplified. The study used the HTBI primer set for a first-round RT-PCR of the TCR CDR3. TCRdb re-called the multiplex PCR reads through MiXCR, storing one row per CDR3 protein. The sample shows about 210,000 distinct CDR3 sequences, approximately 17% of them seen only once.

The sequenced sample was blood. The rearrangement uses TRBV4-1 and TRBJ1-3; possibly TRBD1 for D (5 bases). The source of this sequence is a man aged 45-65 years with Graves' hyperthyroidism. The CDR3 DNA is TGCGCCAGCAGCCAAGATCGGGGACGAAGAGGTAACACCATATATTTT. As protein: CASSQDRGRRGNTIYF.